This is a list of T cell receptor beta chains from one sample in a study of cytomegalovirus exposure and HLA in healthy donors. Clones were sequenced by immunoSEQ multiplex PCR, and TCRdb holds only the in-frame ones, with some missing. The table includes approximately 110,000 clones, roughly 73% detected once. Sequencing was carried out using PBMCs. These receptors all stem from a woman aged 30 to 39 in good health and CMV-seronegative. The CDR3 runs from the conserved cysteine through the conserved F or W. D genes are given only for firm matches. Clone size is stated in some rows and not others, as once, few, many or a class when expanded.

clone_size: .
d_call: TRBD1
v_call: TRBV15
cdr3_length: 15
cdr3_aa: CATSRGTGRNNEQFF

clone_size: .
d_call: .
v_call: TRBV5-1
cdr3_length: 16
cdr3_aa: CASRPVAGLSPETQYF

clone_size: .
d_call: .
v_call: TRBV4-1
cdr3_length: 16
cdr3_aa: CASSRLQEAGVNEQFF

clone_size: once
d_call: TRBD1
v_call: TRBV2
cdr3_length: 16
cdr3_aa: CASTDSPTGGYQPQHF

clone_size: .
d_call: TRBD1
v_call: TRBV19
cdr3_length: 15
cdr3_aa: CASSLANRAGGPQHF

clone_size: once
d_call: .
v_call: TRBV29-1
cdr3_length: 10
cdr3_aa: CSVAADTQYF

clone_size: few
d_call: .
v_call: TRBV6-6
cdr3_length: 13
cdr3_aa: CASSYSRDQPQHF

clone_size: .
d_call: .
v_call: TRBV6-4
cdr3_length: 16
cdr3_aa: CASSDPRQDSNQPQHF

clone_size: few
d_call: .
v_call: TRBV6-6
cdr3_length: 14
cdr3_aa: CASTLQTAAYEQYF

clone_size: .
d_call: .
v_call: TRBV7-9
cdr3_length: 16
cdr3_aa: CASSFSVDVVTETQYF

clone_size: .
d_call: .
v_call: TRBV28
cdr3_length: 14
cdr3_aa: CASSLSNRDNEQFF

clone_size: .
d_call: .
v_call: TRBV30
cdr3_length: 14
cdr3_aa: CAWNPQGIGTEAFF

clone_size: .
d_call: TRBD1
v_call: TRBV5-6
cdr3_length: 15
cdr3_aa: CASSPGGTGGLEQYF

clone_size: once
d_call: TRBD1
v_call: TRBV7-9
cdr3_length: 16
cdr3_aa: CASSSGMTGPADEQFF

clone_size: .
d_call: TRBD1
v_call: TRBV6-6
cdr3_length: 14
cdr3_aa: CASSTPDRAYGYTF

clone_size: .
d_call: TRBD2
v_call: TRBV5-1
cdr3_length: 16
cdr3_aa: CASSLGRGTLTDTQYF

clone_size: .
d_call: .
v_call: TRBV7-2
cdr3_length: 15
cdr3_aa: CATRTEGFTGNTIYF

clone_size: .
d_call: .
v_call: TRBV27
cdr3_length: 15
cdr3_aa: CASSLSGTYNQPQHF